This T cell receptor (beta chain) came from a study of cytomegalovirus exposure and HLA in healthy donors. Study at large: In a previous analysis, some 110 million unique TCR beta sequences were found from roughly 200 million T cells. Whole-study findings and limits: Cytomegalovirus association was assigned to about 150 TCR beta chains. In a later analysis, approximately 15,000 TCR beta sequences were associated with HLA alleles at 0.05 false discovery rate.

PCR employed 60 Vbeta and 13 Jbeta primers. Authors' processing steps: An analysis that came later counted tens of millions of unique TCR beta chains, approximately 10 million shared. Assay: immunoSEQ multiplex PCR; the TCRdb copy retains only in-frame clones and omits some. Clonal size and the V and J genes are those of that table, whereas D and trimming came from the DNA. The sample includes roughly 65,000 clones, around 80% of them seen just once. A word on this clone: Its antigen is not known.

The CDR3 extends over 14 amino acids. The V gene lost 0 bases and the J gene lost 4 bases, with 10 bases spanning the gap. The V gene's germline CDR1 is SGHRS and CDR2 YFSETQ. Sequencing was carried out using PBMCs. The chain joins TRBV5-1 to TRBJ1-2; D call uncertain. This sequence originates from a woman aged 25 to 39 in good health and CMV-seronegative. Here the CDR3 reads CASSLEEAAYGYTF. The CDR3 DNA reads TGCGCCAGCAGCTTGGAGGAGGCAGCCTATGGCTACACCTTC.